The sequence of this T cell receptor beta chain was determined in a study of blood T cells in healthy people across ages. Study-wide points: Older age coincided with a roughly linear decline in TCR beta diversity per million T cells.

V dropped 0 bases and J dropped 3; count of bases not matched to a gene: 5. The CDR3 extends over 15 amino acids. Germline values: CDR1 SGHRS, CDR2 YFSETQ. The authors ran a second PCR of about 6 to 11 cycles using a sample-barcoded 5' primer and a J-beta primer mix. TCRdb reanalysed the 5' RACE reads using MiXCR and keeps one entry per CDR3 protein. The data show 1 million or so distinct CDR3 sequences, with under 30% seen just once and 0.65% to 0.95% held by the top ten. A few counts support this clonotype. Its cognate antigen is unknown. This same sample was also taken into another study, of T cells of mothers and their children.

Sequencing was performed on blood. The J gene is TRBJ2-7, the V gene TRBV5-1; TRBD2 agrees at 8 bases. The source is a girl aged 2 to 10 in good health. CDR3 protein: CASSLEGSGVYEQYF. The CDR3 region has the DNA TGCGCCAGCAGCTTGGAAGGTAGCGGGGTCTACGAGCAGTACTTC.